The entry below describes one T cell receptor beta chain. The sample belongs to a study of shared clonotypes between healthy human individuals. The study enrolled healthy HIV-negative adults without recent acute infections or vaccinations as donors. The CDR3 loop spans 15 amino acids. Germline V gene lookup returns CDR1 SGHNT and CDR2 YYREEE (reference sequence). V was clipped by 4 bases and J by 3 bases; unmatched bases: 6. Profiled with immunoSEQ multiplex PCR; TCRdb holds only in-frame clones, not every one. The repertoire consists of around 2,000,000 clones, with roughly 94% occurring once and the leading ten covering 0.13%.

This chain connects TRBV5-4 to TRBJ2-1, with 8 bases aligning to TRBD2. The clonotype was recovered from a man aged 18 to 29 in good health. The sequenced sample consisted of naive CD4+ T cells sorted from blood. Subset specified: CD45RA+ positively selected. The CDR3 here is CASSRAGVGYNEQFF. The CDR3 DNA is TGTGCCAGCAGCCGAGCGGGAGTAGGCTACAATGAGCAGTTCTTC.